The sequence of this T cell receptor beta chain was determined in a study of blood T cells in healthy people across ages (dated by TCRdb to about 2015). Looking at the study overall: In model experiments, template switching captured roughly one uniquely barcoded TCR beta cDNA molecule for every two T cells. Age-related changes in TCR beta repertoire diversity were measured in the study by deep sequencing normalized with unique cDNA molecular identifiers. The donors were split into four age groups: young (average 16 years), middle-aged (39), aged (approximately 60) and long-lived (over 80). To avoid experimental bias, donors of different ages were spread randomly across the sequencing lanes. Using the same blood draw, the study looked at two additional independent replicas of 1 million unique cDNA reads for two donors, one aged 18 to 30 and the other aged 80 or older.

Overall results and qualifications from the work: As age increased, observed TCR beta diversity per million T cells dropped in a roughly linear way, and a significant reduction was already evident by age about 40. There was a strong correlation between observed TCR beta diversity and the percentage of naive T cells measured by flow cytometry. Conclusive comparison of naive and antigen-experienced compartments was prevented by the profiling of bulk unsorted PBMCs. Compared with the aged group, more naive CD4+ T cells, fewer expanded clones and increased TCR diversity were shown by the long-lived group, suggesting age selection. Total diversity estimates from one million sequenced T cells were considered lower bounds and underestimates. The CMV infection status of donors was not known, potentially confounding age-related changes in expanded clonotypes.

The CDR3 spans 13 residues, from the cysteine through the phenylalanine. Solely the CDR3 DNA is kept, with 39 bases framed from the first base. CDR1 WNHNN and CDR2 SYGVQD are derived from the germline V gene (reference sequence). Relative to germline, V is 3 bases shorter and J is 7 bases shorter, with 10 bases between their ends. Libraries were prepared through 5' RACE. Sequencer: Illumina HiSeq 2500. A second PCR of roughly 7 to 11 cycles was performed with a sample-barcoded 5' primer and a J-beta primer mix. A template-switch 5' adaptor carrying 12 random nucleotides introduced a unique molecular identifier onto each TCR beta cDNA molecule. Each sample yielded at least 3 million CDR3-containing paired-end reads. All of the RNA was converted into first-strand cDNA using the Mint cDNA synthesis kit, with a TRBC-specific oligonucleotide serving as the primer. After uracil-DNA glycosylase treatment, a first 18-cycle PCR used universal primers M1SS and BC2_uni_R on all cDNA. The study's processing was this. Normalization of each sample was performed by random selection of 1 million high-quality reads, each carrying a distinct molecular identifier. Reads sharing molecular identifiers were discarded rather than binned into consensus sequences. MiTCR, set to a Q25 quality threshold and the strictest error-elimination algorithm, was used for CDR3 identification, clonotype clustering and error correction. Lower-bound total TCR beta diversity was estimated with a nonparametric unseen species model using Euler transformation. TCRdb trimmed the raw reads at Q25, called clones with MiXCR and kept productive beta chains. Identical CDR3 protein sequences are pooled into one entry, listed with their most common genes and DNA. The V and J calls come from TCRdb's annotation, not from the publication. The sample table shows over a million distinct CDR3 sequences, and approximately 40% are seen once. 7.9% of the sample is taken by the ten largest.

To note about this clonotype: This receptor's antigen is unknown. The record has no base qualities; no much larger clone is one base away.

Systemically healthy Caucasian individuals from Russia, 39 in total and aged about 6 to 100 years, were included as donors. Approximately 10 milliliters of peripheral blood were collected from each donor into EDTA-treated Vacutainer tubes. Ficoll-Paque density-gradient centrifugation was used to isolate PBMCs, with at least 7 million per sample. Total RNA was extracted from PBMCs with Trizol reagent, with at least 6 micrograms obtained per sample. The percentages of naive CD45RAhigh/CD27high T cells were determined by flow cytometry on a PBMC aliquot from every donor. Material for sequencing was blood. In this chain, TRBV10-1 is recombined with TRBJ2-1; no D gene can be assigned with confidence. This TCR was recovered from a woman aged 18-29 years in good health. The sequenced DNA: TGCGCCAGCAGTGAAATCGCTTGGAATGAGCAGTTCTTC. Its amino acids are CASSEIAWNEQFF.